The sequence of this T cell receptor (beta chain) was determined in a study of blood T cell repertoires in COVID-19. Study-level information: The study drew acute and convalescent COVID-19 samples from the United States, Italy and Spain.

From germline, CDR1 is SGHRS and CDR2 YFSETQ. Deletions cut 0 bases from V and 4 bases from J, with 6 bases between. The CDR3 is 13 amino acids. In the authors' workflow: Researchers report that nucleated cell counts were estimated from reference gene primer amplification. The data were produced by immunoSEQ multiplex PCR, yet TCRdb's version contains in-frame clones alone and is incomplete. The D gene and trimming were derived from the DNA, and the V and J assignments and clone size from that table. The data show fewer than 300,000 clones, about 90% seen once. Patients from Seattle were sampled longitudinally, starting during active infection.

The sequence was obtained from a woman aged 45-65 years with COVID-19, enrolled during active disease. J is TRBJ2-3 and V is TRBV5-1; D is possibly TRBD2 (5 bases). The specimen sequenced was peripheral blood. The CDR3, as DNA: TGCGCCAGCAGCTTGGCCGGGGCAGATACGCAGTATTTT. Its translation: CASSLAGADTQYF.